This T cell receptor (beta chain) was retrieved from a study of blood T cell repertoires in COVID-19. Study summary: The study drew acute and convalescent COVID-19 samples from the United States, Italy and Spain.

V gave up 1 base and J gave up 6 bases, with 9 bases separating them. From germline, CDR1 is SEHNR and CDR2 FQNEAQ (reference sequence). CDR3 size: 14 residues. As processed by the authors: For nucleated cells, counts were estimated from reference gene primer amplification. The assay was immunoSEQ multiplex PCR, and TCRdb's table has in-frame clones only and misses some. That table is the source of V, J and clone size, and D and trimming were worked out from the DNA. Of just under 250,000 clones listed, around 86% are singletons. This chain joins TRBV7-9 and TRBJ2-2; D ambiguous. The TCR comes from a woman aged 25 to 39 who had recovered from COVID-19. The sample was peripheral blood. This CDR3 reads CASSLDGFAGELFF. The DNA for the CDR3 is TGTGCCAGCAGCTTAGACGGGTTCGCCGGGGAGCTGTTTTTT.